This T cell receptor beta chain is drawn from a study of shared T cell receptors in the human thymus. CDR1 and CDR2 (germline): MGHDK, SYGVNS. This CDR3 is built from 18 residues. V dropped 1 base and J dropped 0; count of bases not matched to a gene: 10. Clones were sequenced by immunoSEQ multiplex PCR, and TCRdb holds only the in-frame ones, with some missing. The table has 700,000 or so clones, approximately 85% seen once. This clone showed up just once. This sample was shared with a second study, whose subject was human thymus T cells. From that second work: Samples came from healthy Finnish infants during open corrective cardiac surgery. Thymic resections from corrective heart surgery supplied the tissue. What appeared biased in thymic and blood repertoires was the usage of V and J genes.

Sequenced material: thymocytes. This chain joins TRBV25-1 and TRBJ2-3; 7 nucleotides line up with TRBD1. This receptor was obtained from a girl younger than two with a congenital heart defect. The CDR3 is CASSESLFGRGSTDTQYF. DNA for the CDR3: TGTGCCAGCAGTGAATCCCTCTTCGGCAGGGGGAGCACAGATACGCAGTATTTT.